The 22 T cell receptor beta chains in this list originate from one sample, sequenced in a study of blood T cell repertoires in COVID-19 (dated by TCRdb to between 2020 and 2021). Libraries were prepared through the immunoSEQ multiplex PCR assay. Here the immuneACCESS table is served through TCRdb, limited to in-frame sequences with V and J called. Missing clones are a known gap in these copies; in checked studies unresolved V genes cover under half, and the rest lacks a known reason. The sample table records some 150,000 clones; roughly 85% of these occur just once. More than 3.5% of the sample belongs to the ten largest clones. Sequencing used PBMCs or T cells enriched from blood (not recorded which). Every receptor here comes from a man in his forties or fifties who had recovered from COVID-19.

This chain connects TRBV2 to TRBJ2-3, with TRBD2 matching 11 bases. V was clipped by 0 bases and J by 0 bases; unmatched bases: 5. Germline-derived CDR1 and CDR2 are SNHLY and FYNNEI. CDR3 length: 18 residues. CDR3 region: CASSEAGLAVRSTDTQYF. CDR3 in DNA: TGTGCCAGCAGTGAAGCGGGACTAGCGGTGAGAAGCACAGATACGCAGTATTTT.

The J gene is TRBJ2-5, the V gene TRBV5-1, with 11 bases aligning to TRBD1. Germline V gene data show CDR1 as SGHRS and CDR2 as YFSETQ. V trimming: 3 bases; J trimming: 5 bases; junction bases outside the gene matches: 9. The CDR3 has 16 amino acids. The CDR3 coding sequence is TGCGCCAGCAGCTGGGGGACAGGGGGGTTTGAGGAGACCCAGTACTTC. It is translated as CASSWGTGGFEETQYF.

This clone showed up just a few times. The chain carries TRBV6-5 and TRBJ1-6; D may be TRBD1 (5 bases). The V gene lost 5 bases and the J gene lost 6 bases, with 14 bases spanning the gap. The CDR3 extends over 15 amino acids. Germline CDR1 MNHEY, CDR2 SVGAGI. The CDR3 protein is CASSPLGDFNSPLHF. The CDR3, as DNA: TGTGCCAGCAGTCCATTGGGGGACTTTAATTCACCCCTCCACTTT.

This chain's CDR3 is CASSLLAAVGETQYF. CDR3 nucleotides: TGTGCCAGCAGCCTCCTAGCGGCCGTGGGGGAGACCCAGTACTTC. The chain is built from TRBV9 and TRBJ2-5; 7 bases align to TRBD2. This CDR3 region has 15 residues. Germline V CDR1 and CDR2: SGDLS, YYNGEE. V trimming: 4 bases; J trimming: 5 bases; junction bases outside the gene matches: 11.

The genes are TRBV5-8 and TRBJ1-4; the D gene is possibly TRBD1 (6 bases). The germline gives CDR1 SGHTS, CDR2 YDEGEE. Trimming removed 4 bases at V and 7 bases at J, with 20 bases between. This CDR3 has 16 amino acids. CDR3 sequence: CASSRGGGLRGEKLFF. Written as DNA, the CDR3 is TGTGCCAGCAGCAGAGGGGGGGGGCTAAGAGGTGAAAAACTGTTTTTT.

The rearrangement joins TRBV12-3 or TRBV12-4 to TRBJ1-2, with unresolved D. V lost 5 bases, J lost 8 bases, and 15 bases lay in between. The CDR3 covers 13 residues. In nucleotides, the CDR3 is TGTGCCAGCAGTCTTTCAGTGGAGAGCGGCTACACCTTC. It yields the protein CASSLSVESGYTF.

The chain is built from TRBV2 and TRBJ1-1; possible D gene TRBD1, 6 bases. Germline CDR1 and CDR2: SNHLY and FYNNEI. CDR3 length: 14 residues. Deletions cut 6 bases from V and 5 bases from J, with 16 bases between. The CDR3 here is CASRRTGMGTEAFF. CDR3 nucleotides: TGTGCCAGCAGGAGAACAGGGATGGGGACTGAAGCTTTCTTT.

A single count supports this clone. This chain uses TRBV7-9 with TRBJ1-1; D is undetermined. CDR1 is SEHNR and CDR2 is FQNEAQ in the germline V gene (reference sequence). V gave up 5 bases and J gave up 5 bases, with 9 bases separating them. This CDR3 contains 12 residues. CDR3 loop: CASSRGGTEAFF. CDR3 nucleotides: TGTGCCAGCAGCCGGGGAGGAACTGAAGCTTTCTTT.

The chain couples TRBV10-3 to TRBJ1-6, with a tentative D call TRBD1 (5 bases). V shed 3 bases and J shed 9 bases, with 18 bases lying between them. Germline loops: CDR1 ENHRY, CDR2 SYGVKD. The CDR3 sequence is 16 residues long. CDR3 protein: CAISDQGVGSSSPLHF. The CDR3 DNA sequence: TGTGCCATCAGTGATCAGGGTGTCGGGAGTAGTTCACCCCTCCACTTT.

This clone was seen only once. The chain joins TRBV6-5 to TRBJ2-5; D might be TRBD1 (5 bases). The CDR3 contains 11 residues. CDR1 is MNHEY, CDR2 SVGAGI, per germline. V was pared by 7 bases and J by 3 bases, with 6 bases between. The CDR3 loop is CASTREETQYF. CDR3 sequence (DNA): TGTGCCAGCACCAGGGAAGAGACCCAGTACTTC.

The J gene is TRBJ2-1, the V gene TRBV7-9; TRBD2 is a possible D gene (7 bases). Trimming shortened V by 0 bases and J by 7 bases, and 16 bases separated the two germline ends. From germline, CDR1 is SEHNR and CDR2 FQNEAQ (reference sequence). There are 16 residues in the CDR3. The CDR3 loop is CASSLAIVGGGNEQFF. CDR3 nucleotide sequence: TGTGCCAGCAGCTTAGCGATCGTGGGAGGGGGGAATGAGCAGTTCTTC.

The chain carries TRBV14 and TRBJ2-1; 10 bases align to TRBD2. Per germline, CDR1 SGHDN and CDR2 FVKESK. The CDR3 runs to 16 residues. With V trimmed by 3 bases and J by 3 bases, 5 bases remained unmatched. The CDR3 reads CASSQVLAGIYNEQFF. The DNA of the CDR3 is TGTGCCAGCAGCCAGGTACTAGCGGGAATCTACAATGAGCAGTTCTTC. The whole variable domain, filled in from reference TRBV14 and TRBJ2-1, reads EAGVTQFPSHSVIEKGQTVTLRCDPISGHDNLYWYRRVMGKEIKFLLHFVKESKQDESGMPNNRFLAERTGGTYSTLKVQPAELEDSGVYFCASSQVLAGIYNEQFFGPGTRLTVL.

This clone has just one count. The chain carries TRBV13 and TRBJ2-5; TRBD2 might be the D (5 bases). The V end lost 3 bases, the J end lost 3 bases, and 5 bases lay between the germline ends. Germline loops: CDR1 PRHDT, CDR2 FYEKMQ (reference sequence). CDR3 length: 12 amino acids. The CDR3 coding sequence is TGTGCCAGCAGCTTCGGGGAAGAGACCCAGTACTTC. This encodes CASSFGEETQYF.

The CDR3 DNA reads as TGTGCCAGCAGCTATAGTACAGGGGTGAATTCACCCCTCCACTTT. Translated, it gives CASSYSTGVNSPLHF. The rearrangement links TRBV7-6 to TRBJ1-6; 7 positions agree with TRBD1. The J segment lost 7 bases and the V segment lost 4 bases, leaving 7 bases of the junction unmatched. Germline assignment: CDR1 SGHVS and CDR2 FNYEAQ. The CDR3 spans 15 residues.

This clone occurred once. The V gene is TRBV2, the J gene TRBJ1-5, with D possibly being TRBD1 (5 bases). V was cut by 6 bases and J by 7 bases, with 16 bases left in between. There are 14 residues in the CDR3. Germline-derived CDR1 and CDR2 are SNHLY and FYNNEI. CDR3 DNA sequence: TGTGCCAGCAGGGCAAATGGGGGGGGGCAGCCCCAGCATTTT. Protein product: CASRANGGGQPQHF.

The V call is TRBV4-1, the J call TRBJ1-1; tentatively, D is TRBD1 (5 bases). CDR1 is MGHRA and CDR2 is YSYEKL in the germline V gene. The CDR3 has 14 residues. With 4 bases removed from V and 4 bases from J, the gap between germline ends came to 13 bases. CDR3 protein: CASSRTRGTTEAFF. The CDR3 nucleotides read TGCGCCAGCAGCCGGACACGGGGGACCACTGAAGCTTTCTTT.

The rearrangement joins TRBV30 to TRBJ1-5, with 7 bases identical to TRBD1. The germline V gene has CDR1 GTSNPN and CDR2 SVGIG (reference sequence). CDR3 size: 17 residues. The ends lost 0 bases at V and 0 bases at J; junction bases unmatched: 8. CDR3 in amino acids: CAWSVRAGGYSNQPQHF. As DNA, the CDR3 is TGTGCCTGGAGTGTACGAGCAGGGGGATATAGCAATCAGCCCCAGCATTTT.

The chain couples TRBV5-1 to TRBJ2-1; D is unclear. V was cut by 4 bases and J by 4 bases, with 9 bases left in between. There are 13 residues in the CDR3. The germline gives CDR1 SGHRS, CDR2 YFSETQ. DNA for the CDR3: TGCGCCAGCAGCGAGTCAGGTTACAATGAGCAGTTCTTC. Amino acids: CASSESGYNEQFF.

This chain links TRBV4-3 with TRBJ2-4; tentative D call: TRBD1 (6 bases). Germline V gene lookup returns CDR1 LGHNA and CDR2 YSLEER. This CDR3 has 15 residues. Trimming removed 0 bases at V and 3 bases at J, with 9 bases between. DNA of the CDR3: TGCGCCAGCAGCCAAGATAGGGGGAACAAAAACATTCAGTACTTC. Residues: CASSQDRGNKNIQYF.

V usage is TRBV6-5 and J usage is TRBJ2-3; 8 bases are a match to TRBD2. The CDR3 consists of 15 residues. With 2 bases clipped from V and 1 base from J, the junction kept 2 bases outside the gene matches. The germline V gene has CDR1 MNHEY and CDR2 SVGAGI. This CDR3 is CASSYGAGGTDTQYF. The CDR3 nucleotides read TGTGCCAGCAGTTACGGAGCGGGAGGCACAGATACGCAGTATTTT.

The genes are TRBV21-1 and TRBJ2-5; TRBD2, the D gene given by the table, was not confirmed from the DNA. TRBV21-1 is described as a pseudogene. The CDR3 totals 13 residues. The CDR3 DNA follows: TGTGCCAGCAGCATGAGCCAACAAGAGACCCAGTACTTC. This sequence encodes CASSMSQQETQYF.

This chain connects TRBV7-9 to TRBJ1-1, with TRBD1 matching 7 bases. V was pared by 0 bases and J by 6 bases, with 10 bases of the junction left unmatched. The length of the CDR3 is 16 residues. Germline V CDR1 and CDR2: SEHNR, FQNEAQ (reference sequence). The CDR3 sequence: CASSLAALQGRPEAFF. The CDR3, as DNA: TGTGCCAGCAGCTTAGCGGCGTTACAGGGGAGGCCTGAAGCTTTCTTT.